This T cell receptor (beta chain) was retrieved from a study of blood T cell repertoires in COVID-19. The wider study: The cDNA or gDNA used as material had been derived from T cells, B-cell-depleted T cells, or PBMCs.

This CDR3 comprises 12 residues. Looked up from germline, CDR1 is MNHEY and CDR2 is SVGAGI. V was trimmed by 5 bases and J by 4 bases, leaving 6 bases between them. This clone was seen a few times. Clones were read by immunoSEQ multiplex PCR, and TCRdb kept only the in-frame ones, dropping some. The data show about 430,000 clones, around 89% seen once. The origin of this receptor is a man aged 25-40 years who had recovered from COVID-19. V is TRBV6-5 and J is TRBJ1-5, with D possibly matching TRBD1 (5 bases). Sequencing was done on a sample of PBMCs or T cells enriched from blood (not recorded which). CDR3 protein: CASSPGNQPQHF. CDR3 bases: TGTGCCAGCAGTCCAGGGAATCAGCCCCAGCATTTT.